Sequencing of this T cell receptor beta chain was carried out in a study of early T cells in non-severe SARS-CoV-2 infection. Overall study context: Sequencing input comprised bulk RNA from unsorted whole blood; chain pairing was not available.

Regarding the study as a whole: VDJdb matching, biased toward anti-spike CD8 responses, missed private and CD4 specificities.

Unique molecular identifiers tagged individual cDNA molecules. TCRdb reprocessed the 5' RACE reads via MiXCR and lists one record per CDR3 protein. The table includes 55,000 to 65,000 distinct CDR3 sequences, more than 13% detected once. Comments on this clonotype: Its antigen is still unknown.

The germline V gene encodes CDR1 MNHNY and CDR2 SVGAGI (reference sequence). There are 16 residues in the CDR3. With V trimmed by 6 bases and J by 0 bases, 11 bases remained unmatched. The source is an adult who was a healthcare worker with PCR-confirmed SARS-CoV-2 infection or an uninfected control (not recorded which). V and J are TRBV6-6 and TRBJ2-7; TRBD1 matches 7 bases. The sample was whole blood, taken at baseline. The CDR3 sequence: CASSPTGATFSYEQYF. The CDR3, as DNA: TGTGCCAGCAGCCCTACAGGGGCCACCTTCTCCTACGAGCAGTACTTC.